This entry is about one T cell receptor (beta chain). Other nucleotide sequences from this sample produce the same CDR3. The source of the sample is a study of control samples from healthy donors and cancer patients. Repertoires were generated with immunoSEQ multiplex PCR, while TCRdb's copy carries only in-frame clones and drops some. In the table there are roughly 150,000 clones, roughly 93% of which are singletons. Trimming stripped 4 bases from V and 2 bases from J, with 9 bases between. Germline CDR1 reads SGHNT; CDR2 reads YYREEE (reference sequence). The CDR3 contains 13 residues. The receptor comes from a young man in good health. Sequences were obtained from blood. V usage is TRBV5-4 and J usage is TRBJ1-2; D unclear. Here the CDR3 reads CASSPGQNYGYTF. The CDR3 coding sequence is TGTGCCAGCAGCCCCGGCCAGAACTATGGCTACACCTTC.